This T cell receptor beta chain derives from a study of neurological immune-mediated disorders. Many counts were recorded for this clonotype. The germline V gene encodes CDR1 ENHRY and CDR2 SYGVKD. The CDR3 is 13 residues long. Deletions cut 3 bases from V and 9 bases from J, with 12 bases between. TCRdb passed the 5' RACE reads through MiXCR, listing each CDR3 protein once. The table lists roughly 30,000 distinct CDR3 sequences, 5% to 8% of them singletons. This rearrangement joins TRBV10-3 to TRBJ2-1; D is unclear. This TCR was sampled from a woman in her forties or fifties in good health. The sequencing sample was made of PBMCs. CDR3 nucleotide sequence: TGTGCCATCAGTGAATTGGGGTCCGGTGAGCAGTTCTTC. This gives the protein CAISELGSGEQFF.